These T cell receptor beta chains were read from a single sample in a study of identical twins. TCRdb independently ran MiXCR on the 5' RACE reads; one entry per CDR3 protein. The sample carries about 240,000 distinct CDR3 sequences, 7.5% recorded once. These data were also reused for a study on yellow fever vaccine responses in identical twins.

Material for sequencing was CD8+ T cells sorted from blood. These receptors were obtained from a woman aged 18-30 years in good health. Both conserved end residues are trimmed from each CDR3. Fields, in order: CDR3 protein, V gene, D gene. A D gene is named only where the DNA matches it firmly.

ASTARDRGEKLF | TRBV6-2/TRBV6-3 | TRBD1
ASSSKSGRAGNEQF | TRBV13 | TRBD2
ASSFGGAGVVAGELF | TRBV28 | TRBD2
ASSGRTDYEQY | TRBV9 | NA
SARDPGTNHRGYTDTQY | TRBV20-1 | NA
ASSQVGNTEAF | TRBV4-1 | NA
ASKATGELF | TRBV2 | NA
ASSPWREGIRDEQY | TRBV13 | TRBD2
ASSGYNEQF | TRBV25-1 | NA
ASSYSDGQGGTEAF | TRBV6-5 | TRBD1
ASSIPGASGSSRDTQY | TRBV9 | TRBD2
ASSFQGANSPLH | TRBV7-9 | NA
ASSGGTPGKLVSYNEQF | TRBV9 | NA
ASSLTTSAYNEQF | TRBV7-3 | TRBD2
SVELPGNTIY | TRBV29-1 | NA
ASSLIGRAYEQY | TRBV12-3/TRBV12-4 | TRBD2
ASSDGQGHNEQY | TRBV6-1 | TRBD1
ASSARRGYEQY | TRBV27 | NA
ASSGHPVSGTDTQY | TRBV7-6 | NA
ASSATTGSYGYT | TRBV10-1 | NA
ASSLPSTSGIFEQF | TRBV7-2 | TRBD2
SATKGGADTQY | TRBV20-1 | NA
ASSLKSVASSTDTQY | TRBV11-2 | NA
ASSTGNGHLYEKLF | TRBV7-6 | NA
ASSQLAGVRDEQF | TRBV4-1 | TRBD2
ASSSYLGLAGGEQF | TRBV7-3 | TRBD2
ATSRKREPTPRADTQY | TRBV15 | TRBD2
ASSFSGLAFDTQY | TRBV27 | TRBD2
ASSHSQGSYEQY | TRBV11-1 | NA
ASSERVWGYTGELF | TRBV7-6 | NA
ASSRFGGGANEQF | TRBV3-1 | NA
ASSLGGTNQPQH | TRBV12-3/TRBV12-4 | NA
ASSLLATDYEQY | TRBV27 | NA
SVDLAGGPLDTQY | TRBV29-1 | TRBD2
ATSASGLAGVEQF | TRBV24-1 | TRBD2
AISETGQERETQY | TRBV10-3 | TRBD1
ASSDLQEPLYEQY | TRBV2 | NA
CARAPGQGVRNTEAF | TRBV20-1 | TRBD1
ASSLFRGTDTQY | TRBV28 | NA
ASRDVNTGELF | TRBV2 | NA
ASSLTGPDEKLF | TRBV12-3/TRBV12-4 | NA
ATSDYGVASGGETQY | TRBV24-1 | TRBD2
ASSQDYDARETQY | TRBV4-1 | NA
ASGGLAGNTGELF | TRBV2 | TRBD2
ASSLAGGRTDTQY | TRBV5-1 | TRBD2
ASTVQGYNSPLH | TRBV2 | TRBD1
ASSPWEIGGLTDTQY | TRBV7-6 | NA
ASSPGANNQPQH | TRBV27 | NA
ASSQAPESLFSGANVLT | TRBV4-1 | NA
ASSFRGLAGEGFGYNEQF | TRBV12-3/TRBV12-4 | TRBD2
ASSQEDGRATGDTQY | TRBV4-1 | TRBD2
SVDRGYNEQF | TRBV29-1 | NA
ASSSETGQETQY | TRBV7-8 | NA
ASSFGTAYGYT | TRBV12-3/TRBV12-4 | TRBD1